The rows below give T cell receptor beta chains drawn from one sample of a study of OX40 agonist ivuxolimab in advanced cancers. The assay was immunoSEQ multiplex PCR, and TCRdb's table has in-frame clones only and misses some. The sample holds 75,000 to 80,000 clones; around four fifths are singletons and the top ten take roughly 1.9%. Sequences were derived from CD4+ or CD8+ T cells sorted from blood, sampled in a trial of the OX40 agonist ivuxolimab. These receptors originate from an adult with an advanced solid tumor such as melanoma, head and neck, liver or kidney cancer. Each CDR3 is given with its conserved first and last residue. The order of the fields is clone size, D gene, V gene, J gene, CDR3 DNA, CDR3 protein. The D gene is left open where the match is weak. Not all rows give a size; the values are once, few, many and, for expanded clones, a class.

NA	TRBD1	TRBV5-5	TRBJ2-1	TGTGCCAGCAGCCGACGGGACAGGGAAACTGAGCAGTTCTTC	CASSRRDRETEQFF
NA	NA	TRBV10-3	TRBJ1-5	TGTGCCATCGGAGCTAGCAATAAGCCCCAGCATTTT	CAIGASNKPQHF
NA	NA	TRBV28	TRBJ1-6	TGTGCCAGCAGCAAATTGGGGGGAAGTGGTGAACCCCTCCACTTT	CASSKLGGSGEPLHF
NA	NA	TRBV6-5	TRBJ1-2	TGTGCCAGCACCCCTAATTTCCTGGGTAGCTACACCTTC	CASTPNFLGSYTF
NA	NA	TRBV5-1	TRBJ1-4	TGCGCCAGCAGCTTGACAACATCCCCTAATGAAAAACTGTTTTTT	CASSLTTSPNEKLFF
NA	NA	TRBV19	TRBJ1-2	TGTGCCAGTAGTATACCAACCAGGGTGCAGATTGATGGCTACACCTTC	CASSIPTRVQIDGYTF
NA	TRBD1	TRBV11-1	TRBJ2-6	TGTGCCAGCAGCCAGGGACAGGGCCTCCACTCTGGGGCCAACGTCCTGACTTTC	CASSQGQGLHSGANVLTF
NA	TRBD1	TRBV5-6	TRBJ2-7	TGTGCCAGCAGCTATGGGACAAAGGGGGCGAGGTTTGGCGAGCAGTACTTC	CASSYGTKGARFGEQYF
NA	TRBD1	TRBV28	TRBJ1-2	TGTGCCAGCAGTTTGTATCAGGGGGCAGGAGACTATGGCTACACCTTC	CASSLYQGAGDYGYTF
NA	TRBD1	TRBV11-1	TRBJ1-1	TGTGCCAGCAGACAAACCCCAGGGGGCGTCGCTGAAGCTTTCTTT	CASRQTPGGVAEAFF
few	NA	TRBV19	TRBJ1-5	TGTGCCAGTAGTCTGCTGGATCAGCCCCAGCATTTT	CASSLLDQPQHF
NA	NA	TRBV20-1	TRBJ1-1	TGCAGTGCTAACGATTATGAAGCTTTCTTT	CSANDYEAFF
NA	TRBD1	TRBV18	TRBJ2-7	TGTGCCAGCTTATCGGCAGGGGGAACCTACGAGCAGTACTTC	CASLSAGGTYEQYF
NA	NA	TRBV4-2	TRBJ2-2	TGTGCCAGCAGCCAAGAAGGCGGGGCGGGGTTGGTTAAGGGGGAGCTGTTTTTT	CASSQEGGAGLVKGELFF
NA	TRBD1	TRBV18	TRBJ2-7	TGTGCCAGCTCACCAAGGACAGGGATAAGCTCCTACGAGCAGTACTTC	CASSPRTGISSYEQYF
NA	NA	TRBV7-9	TRBJ1-4	TGTGCCAGCAGCCTCCGTTCGGGGGGGACTAATGAAAAACTGTTTTTT	CASSLRSGGTNEKLFF
NA	NA	TRBV6-1	TRBJ2-7	TGTGCCAGCAGTCGAACAGGGTACTCTACCTACGAGCAGTACTTC	CASSRTGYSTYEQYF
NA	TRBD2	TRBV7-9	TRBJ2-1	TGTGCCAGCAGCCCCAACCCACTAGCGGGGGGCTCGGATGAGCAGTTCTTC	CASSPNPLAGGSDEQFF
few	NA	TRBV28	TRBJ1-5	TGTGCCAGCAGTTTACCCCCAAAGCCCCAGCATTTT	CASSLPPKPQHF
NA	NA	TRBV9	TRBJ2-6	TGTGCCAGCAGCGCTGCCAAAGGGCAATCTGGGGCCAACGTCCTGACTTTC	CASSAAKGQSGANVLTF
NA	TRBD1	TRBV5-5	TRBJ1-5	TGTGCCAGCAGCTTGGAACAGGGGATTAGCAATCAGCCCCAGCATTTT	CASSLEQGISNQPQHF
NA	TRBD2	TRBV7-3	TRBJ2-3	TGTGCCAGCAGCTTACAGGGCAGGGGACTAGCGGGGAGCACAGATACGCAGTATTTT	CASSLQGRGLAGSTDTQYF
NA	NA	TRBV7-9	TRBJ2-7	TGTGCCAGCAGCTTTGCATACACCTCCTACGAGCAGTACTTC	CASSFAYTSYEQYF
NA	NA	TRBV14	TRBJ1-2	TGTGCCAGCAGCCAAAAGGACACCAGATACTATGGCTACACCTTC	CASSQKDTRYYGYTF
NA	NA	TRBV7-6	TRBJ2-7	TGTGCCAGCAGCTCACAGGGCTACGAGCAGTACTTC	CASSSQGYEQYF
few	TRBD1	TRBV28	TRBJ1-1	TGTGCCAGCACCCTTACAGGGGTGGAAACTGAAGCTTTCTTT	CASTLTGVETEAFF
NA	TRBD2	TRBV2	TRBJ2-2	TGTGCCAGCAGTAGGACTAGCGGGAGAACCGGGGAGCTGTTTTTT	CASSRTSGRTGELFF
NA	TRBD2	TRBV7-3	TRBJ2-1	TGTGCCAGCACCCAGACGGGGGGGCGGGGTGAGCAGTTCTTC	CASTQTGGRGEQFF
NA	NA	TRBV2	TRBJ1-1	TGTGCCAGCAGGGAAGGACAGAACACTGAAGCTTTCTTT	CASREGQNTEAFF
few	TRBD1	TRBV13	TRBJ2-7	TGTGCCAGCAGCGACCGACAGGGTGAGCAGTACTTC	CASSDRQGEQYF